These 26 T cell receptor beta chains were sequenced from one sample in a study of control samples from healthy donors and cancer patients (dated by TCRdb to the early 2020s). Receptor amplification or capture employed the immunoSEQ multiplex PCR assay. Not all clones reach the TCRdb copy of this immuneACCESS table, which keeps in-frame sequences only. Checked studies attribute under half of the gap to unresolved V genes and leave the rest unexplained. In all, the sample holds tens of thousands of clones, and roughly 92% of those were seen once. The ten largest clones take up approximately 3.9% of the sample. Sequencing was performed on blood. The receptors stem from a woman between 50 and 59 years old in good health.

This chain connects TRBV12-3 or TRBV12-4 to TRBJ2-1; 7 nucleotides align to TRBD1. The trim removed 3 bases at V and 15 bases at J, leaving 8 bases unmatched. The CDR3 extends over 12 amino acids. The CDR3 here is CASSFGIQGRFF. In nucleotides, the CDR3 is TGTGCCAGCAGTTTCGGTATACAGGGGAGGTTCTTC.

The rearrangement links TRBV11-2 to TRBJ2-7; TRBD1 matches 8 bases. The CDR3 has 15 amino acids. CDR1 is SGHAT and CDR2 is FQNNGV in the germline V gene. V gave up 5 bases and J gave up 1 base; unmatched junction bases: 7. The CDR3 loop reads CASSHQGARSYEQYF. In DNA, the CDR3 is TGTGCCAGCAGCCATCAGGGGGCGCGGTCCTACGAGCAGTACTTC.

The chain is built from TRBV7-2 and TRBJ1-6; TRBD1 aligns across 9 bases. The trim removed 5 bases at V and 9 bases at J, leaving 14 bases unmatched. Germline assignment: CDR1 SGHTA and CDR2 FQGNSA. This CDR3 is 17 amino acids long. The DNA for the CDR3 is TGTGCCAGCAGCCTAGACCCGGGACAGGGTTTTGTTTCACCCCTCCACTTT. It encodes CASSLDPGQGFVSPLHF.

V is TRBV5-1 and J is TRBJ1-3; D is uncertain. The CDR3 totals 14 residues. Trimming removed 0 bases from V and 4 bases from J, with 8 bases in between. Germline loops: CDR1 SGHRS, CDR2 YFSETQ. CDR3 protein: CASSLEGIGNTIYF. CDR3 sequence (DNA): TGCGCCAGCAGCTTGGAAGGGATCGGAAACACCATATATTTT.

The table lists this clone with a count of one. The V and J genes are TRBV7-2 and TRBJ2-1, with D unresolved. The length of the CDR3 is 14 residues. Germline CDR1 reads SGHTA; CDR2 reads FQGNSA. The V end was cut by 2 bases, the J end by 7 bases, with 12 bases between. CDR3 protein: CASSLTRLDNEQFF. The CDR3 nucleotides are TGTGCCAGCAGCTTAACGCGGTTGGATAATGAGCAGTTCTTC.

This chain connects TRBV5-1 to TRBJ1-3; perhaps TRBD1 as D (5 bases). The germline V gene encodes CDR1 SGHRS and CDR2 YFSETQ. This CDR3 contains 14 residues. The V end was cut by 4 bases, the J end by 2 bases, with 10 bases between. The CDR3 is CASSTSGTGNTIYF. CDR3 sequence (DNA): TGCGCCAGCAGCACCTCAGGGACTGGAAACACCATATATTTT.

The chain employs TRBV7-2 and TRBJ2-5; D may be TRBD2 (5 bases). The CDR3 totals 13 residues. CDR1 SGHTA and CDR2 FQGNSA come from the germline V gene. V dropped 5 bases and J dropped 5 bases, with 12 bases sitting between them. CDR3: CASSTGMGETQYF. CDR3 bases: TGTGCCAGCAGCACCGGGATGGGGGAGACCCAGTACTTC.

This chain joins TRBV5-1 and TRBJ2-2, with 10 bases aligning to TRBD2. This CDR3 region has 16 residues. The V segment lost 4 bases and the J segment 0 bases; nucleotides outside the gene matches: 3. From germline, CDR1 is SGHRS and CDR2 YFSETQ. CDR3 sequence reads: CASSIGLAANTGELFF. CDR3 nucleotide sequence: TGCGCCAGCAGCATCGGACTAGCGGCGAACACCGGGGAGCTGTTTTTT.

The chain joins TRBV28 to TRBJ1-2, with 9 bases lining up with TRBD1. The V gene's germline CDR1 is MDHEN and CDR2 SYDVKM. This CDR3 is built from 15 residues. Losses at the gene ends were 5 bases for V and 8 bases for J; bases not matched to a gene: 12. CDR3 in DNA: TGTGCCAGCAGTCCAAACCCACAGGGGGCCGTGGGCTACACCTTC. Residues: CASSPNPQGAVGYTF.

The rearrangement links TRBV18 to TRBJ2-6, with 8 bases fitting TRBD1. J gave up 2 bases and V 4 bases, and 1 base lay outside the gene matches. Per the germline V gene, CDR1 is KGHSH and CDR2 is LQKENI. This CDR3 spans 15 amino acids. This CDR3 reads CASSRTGTGANVLTF. The CDR3 DNA reads as TGTGCCAGCTCACGGACAGGGACTGGGGCCAACGTCCTGACTTTC.

This clone was observed once. The rearrangement uses TRBV4-3 and TRBJ2-1; 11 bases align to TRBD1. Germline V lookup: CDR1 LGHNA, CDR2 YSLEER. V shed 3 bases and J 5 bases; nucleotides not matched to a gene: 3. CDR3 length: 15 amino acids. The CDR3 nucleotides read TGCGCCAGCAGCCAGCGGGACAGGGGGAACAATGAGCAGTTCTTC. Its translation: CASSQRDRGNNEQFF.

As concerns this clone: The same CDR3 is also encoded by other DNA sequences in this sample. V gene TRBV28 combines with J gene TRBJ2-2; D is unclear. The CDR3 extends over 13 amino acids. V was shortened by 4 bases and J by 1 base, with 4 bases between the two germline ends. Looked up from germline, CDR1 is MDHEN and CDR2 is SYDVKM. In DNA, the CDR3 is TGTGCCAGCAGTTCCAGGAACACCGGGGAGCTGTTTTTT. Translation gives CASSSRNTGELFF. Variable domain in full (rest from reference TRBV28 and TRBJ2-2): DVKVTQSSRYLVKRTGEKVFLECVQDMDHENMFWYRQDPGLGLRLIYFSYDVKMKEKGDIPEGYSVSREKKERFSLILESASTNQTSMYLCASSSRNTGELFFGEGSRLTVL.

J is TRBJ2-1 and V is TRBV11-3; unclear D gene. This CDR3 has 13 amino acids. V was clipped by 2 bases and J by 2 bases, with 4 bases between them. Germline V gives CDR1 SGHNT, CDR2 YENEEA. In DNA, the CDR3 is TGTGCCAGCAGCTTACCACCCTACAATGAGCAGTTCTTC. Its translation: CASSLPPYNEQFF.

The chain combines TRBV25-1 with TRBJ2-6; D uncertain. The CDR3 has 13 residues. With 8 bases removed from V and 0 bases from J, the gap between germline ends came to 5 bases. Germline CDR1 MGHDK, CDR2 SYGVNS. This CDR3 is CASGNSGANVLTF. The CDR3 nucleotides are TGTGCCAGCGGGAACTCTGGGGCCAACGTCCTGACTTTC.

The gene calls are TRBV12-3 or TRBV12-4 and TRBJ1-2; D is ambiguous. There are 12 residues in the CDR3. V was pared by 6 bases and J by 3 bases, with 8 bases between. CDR3 DNA: TGTGCCAGCAGCCCCTTTCACTATGGCTACACCTTC. Encoded protein: CASSPFHYGYTF.

The V gene is TRBV19, the J gene TRBJ1-4, with unresolved D. Germline CDR1 reads LNHDA; CDR2 reads SQIVND (reference sequence). Deletions cut 5 bases from V and 8 bases from J, with 9 bases between. The CDR3 contains 12 residues. CDR3 nucleotides: TGTGCCAGTAGTTACGGGAGGGAAAAACTGTTTTTT. This codes for CASSYGREKLFF.

This chain uses TRBV5-1 with TRBJ1-1, with a possible D match to TRBD1 (5 bases). This CDR3 is 13 amino acids long. V lost 8 bases to trimming and J lost 6 bases, with 17 bases between them. Germline V gene sequence: CDR1 SGHRS, CDR2 YFSETQ. The CDR3 loop is CASRLVGLSEAFF. In DNA form, the CDR3 reads TGCGCCAGTAGGCTCGTGGGGCTTTCTGAAGCTTTCTTT.

This chain connects TRBV4-2 to TRBJ1-1; unclear D gene. Germline V gene sequence: CDR1 LGHNA, CDR2 YNFKEQ. Trimming took 0 bases from V and 6 from J, leaving 8 bases between them. The CDR3 totals 13 residues. The CDR3 DNA reads TGTGCCAGCAGCCAAGATTATGACGCTGAAGCTTTCTTT. Translated: CASSQDYDAEAFF.

This chain joins TRBV18 and TRBJ1-1; D is ambiguous. This CDR3 is built from 13 residues. The germline V gene has CDR1 KGHSH and CDR2 LQKENI. Trimming pared 3 bases from V and 1 base from J, leaving 6 bases between. CDR3 DNA: TGTGCCAGCTCACCCCAGGAGAACACTGAAGCTTTCTTT. Translation gives CASSPQENTEAFF.

The chain's CDR3 is CASSLGWAFNTEAFF. CDR3 DNA: TGTGCCAGCAGCTTAGGGTGGGCCTTTAACACTGAAGCTTTCTTT. The chain combines TRBV7-2 with TRBJ1-1; D unresolved. The germline V and J ends were trimmed by 1 base and 2 bases, with 11 bases remaining between them. The CDR3 loop spans 15 amino acids. Germline V gene sequence: CDR1 SGHTA, CDR2 FQGNSA.

Of note for this clone: Other DNA sequences from this sample encode an identical CDR3 as well. The CDR3 DNA is TGTGCCAGCAGCTTGGGCGAGGGTCAGCCCCAGCATTTT. It is translated as CASSLGEGQPQHF. This chain uses TRBV11-2 with TRBJ1-5; D gene ambiguous. CDR3 length: 13 residues. Trimming removed 3 bases from V and 6 bases from J, with 9 bases in between. The germline CDR1 and CDR2 sequences are SGHAT and FQNNGV.

The rearrangement links TRBV3-1 (or the pseudogene TRBV3-2) to TRBJ1-6, with 8 bases lining up with TRBD1. V lost 3 bases, J lost 7 bases, and 11 bases stayed unmatched. The CDR3 extends over 17 amino acids. The V gene's germline CDR1 is LGHDT and CDR2 YNNKEL (reference sequence). This CDR3 reads CASSQRQGNGLNSPLHF. The CDR3 DNA follows: TGTGCCAGCAGCCAGAGACAGGGGAATGGATTGAATTCACCCCTCCACTTT.

The V gene is TRBV7-9, the J gene TRBJ1-4, with D possibly being TRBD1 (5 bases). Germline V gene sequence: CDR1 SEHNR, CDR2 FQNEAQ (reference sequence). This CDR3 spans 14 amino acids. With 5 bases removed from V and 4 bases from J, the gap between germline ends came to 11 bases. This CDR3 is CASSPGGGNEKLFF. Here the CDR3 DNA reads TGTGCCAGCAGCCCTGGCGGGGGTAATGAAAAACTGTTTTTT.

The rearrangement links TRBV11-2 to TRBJ1-4, with 8 nucleotides matching TRBD1. The CDR3 loop spans 16 amino acids. From germline, CDR1 is SGHAT and CDR2 FQNNGV. The V gene end was trimmed by 3 bases and the J gene end by 4 bases; junction bases not matched to a gene: 7. CDR3 residues: CASSLHRGAINEKLFF. The CDR3 region has the DNA TGTGCCAGCAGCTTGCACAGGGGGGCCATTAATGAAAAACTGTTTTTT.

This chain connects TRBV5-5 to TRBJ2-1; TRBD2 matches at 7 bases. The germline gives CDR1 SGHKS, CDR2 YYEKEE (reference sequence). The CDR3 has 19 amino acids. With V trimmed by 5 bases and J by 4 bases, 21 bases remained unmatched. In nucleotides, the CDR3 is TGTGCCAGCAGAACCGGTTTGCAGCGGGGTTTCCCAACGTACAATGAGCAGTTCTTC. This codes for CASRTGLQRGFPTYNEQFF.

The chain uses TRBV11-2 and TRBJ2-3; D unclear. The germline gives CDR1 SGHAT, CDR2 FQNNGV. This CDR3 is built from 15 residues. V was pared by 1 base and J by 0 bases, with 8 bases between. The CDR3 region is CASSLAGASTDTQYF. CDR3 DNA sequence: TGTGCCAGCAGCTTAGCGGGTGCGAGCACAGATACGCAGTATTTT.